This record covers a single T cell receptor (beta chain). The target antigen is unknown. This record belongs to a study of cytomegalovirus exposure and HLA in healthy donors. General study results and limits: Listed as cytomegalovirus-associated were over 150 TCR beta chains. TCR beta sequences numbering under 20,000 were associated with HLA alleles at 0.05 false discovery rate in a later analysis.

The PCR made use of 60 Vbeta and 13 Jbeta primers. Original handling: In a later analysis, some 80 million unique TCR beta chains included roughly 11 million shared by two or more donors. Some clones are missing from TCRdb's copy, which holds only in-frame ones; the method was immunoSEQ multiplex PCR. V, J and clone size derive from that table, while D and trimming were established from the DNA sequence. The data show 100,000 or so clones, roughly three quarters seen once. V dropped 5 bases and J dropped 3; count of bases not matched to a gene: 13. Germline CDR1 is SGHRS and CDR2 is YFSETQ. This CDR3 has 16 residues.

The sequence came from a man aged 35-49 years in good health and CMV-seronegative. Sequences were obtained from PBMCs. This chain links TRBV5-1 with TRBJ2-7; 8 positions agree with TRBD1. CDR3 region: CASSSRQGLSGYEQYF. The CDR3 DNA sequence: TGCGCCAGCAGTTCGAGACAGGGGCTCAGCGGCTACGAGCAGTACTTC.